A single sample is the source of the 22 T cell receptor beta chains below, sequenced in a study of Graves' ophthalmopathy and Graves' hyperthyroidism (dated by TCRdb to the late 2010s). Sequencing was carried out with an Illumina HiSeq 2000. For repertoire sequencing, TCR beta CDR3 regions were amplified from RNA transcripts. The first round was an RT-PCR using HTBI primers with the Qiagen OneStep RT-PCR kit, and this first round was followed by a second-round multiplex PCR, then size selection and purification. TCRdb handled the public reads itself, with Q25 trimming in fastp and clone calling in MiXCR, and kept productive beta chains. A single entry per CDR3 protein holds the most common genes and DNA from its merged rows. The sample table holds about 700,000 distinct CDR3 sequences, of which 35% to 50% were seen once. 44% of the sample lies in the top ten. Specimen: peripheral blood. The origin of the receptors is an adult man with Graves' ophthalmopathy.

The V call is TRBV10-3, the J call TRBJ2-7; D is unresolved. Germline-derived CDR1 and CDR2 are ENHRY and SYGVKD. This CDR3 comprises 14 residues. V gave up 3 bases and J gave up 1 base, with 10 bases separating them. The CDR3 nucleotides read TGTGCCATCAGTGAATACGGAAATTCCTACGAGCAGTACTTC. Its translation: CAISEYGNSYEQYF.

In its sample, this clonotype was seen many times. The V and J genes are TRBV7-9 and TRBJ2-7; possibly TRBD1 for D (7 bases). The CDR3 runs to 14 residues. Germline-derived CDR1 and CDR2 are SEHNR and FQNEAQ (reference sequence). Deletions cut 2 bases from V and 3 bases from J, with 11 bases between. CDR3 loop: CASSLSGGGYEQYF. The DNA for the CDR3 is TGTGCCAGCAGCTTATCAGGGGGAGGCTACGAGCAGTACTTC.

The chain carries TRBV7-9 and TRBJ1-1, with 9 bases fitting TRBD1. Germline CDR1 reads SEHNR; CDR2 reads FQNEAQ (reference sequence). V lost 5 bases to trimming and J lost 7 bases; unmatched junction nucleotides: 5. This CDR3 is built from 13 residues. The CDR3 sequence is CASSNPGQGEAFF. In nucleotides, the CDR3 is TGTGCCAGCAGCAACCCGGGACAGGGTGAAGCTTTCTTT.

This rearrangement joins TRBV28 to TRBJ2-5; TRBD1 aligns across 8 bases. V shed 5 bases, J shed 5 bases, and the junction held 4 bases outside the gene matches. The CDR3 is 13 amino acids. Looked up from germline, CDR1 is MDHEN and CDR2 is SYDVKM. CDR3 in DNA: TGTGCCAGCAGTAAGAACAGGGGGGAGACCCAGTACTTC. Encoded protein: CASSKNRGETQYF.

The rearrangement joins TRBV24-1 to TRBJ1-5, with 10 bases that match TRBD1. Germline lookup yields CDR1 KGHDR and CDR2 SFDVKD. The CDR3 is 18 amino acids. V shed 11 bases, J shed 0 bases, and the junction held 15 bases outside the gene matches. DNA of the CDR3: TGTGCCAGCACCCCTGGGGACAGGGGCATGTATAGCAATCAGCCCCAGCATTTT. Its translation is CASTPGDRGMYSNQPQHF.

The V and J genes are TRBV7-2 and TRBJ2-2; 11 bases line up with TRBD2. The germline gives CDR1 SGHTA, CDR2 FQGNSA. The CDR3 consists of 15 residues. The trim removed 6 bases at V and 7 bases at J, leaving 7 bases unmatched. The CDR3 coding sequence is TGTGCCAGCAGTCCAGGACTAGCGGGTTTCGGGGAGCTGTTTTTT. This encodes CASSPGLAGFGELFF.

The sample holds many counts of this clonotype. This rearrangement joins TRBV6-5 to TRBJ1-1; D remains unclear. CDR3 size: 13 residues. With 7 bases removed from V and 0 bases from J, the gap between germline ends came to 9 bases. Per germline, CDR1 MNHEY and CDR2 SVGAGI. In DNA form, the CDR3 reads TGTGCCAGCACCTATGGGATGAACACTGAAGCTTTCTTT. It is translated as CASTYGMNTEAFF.

The CDR3 loop is CATSNLERYGYTF. CDR3 DNA sequence: TGTGCCACCTCAAACTTGGAACGTTATGGCTACACCTTC. The chain combines TRBV2 with TRBJ1-2; D is ambiguous. Per germline, CDR1 SNHLY and CDR2 FYNNEI. The CDR3 is 13 amino acids. The germline V and J ends were trimmed by 10 bases and 5 bases, with 17 bases remaining between them.

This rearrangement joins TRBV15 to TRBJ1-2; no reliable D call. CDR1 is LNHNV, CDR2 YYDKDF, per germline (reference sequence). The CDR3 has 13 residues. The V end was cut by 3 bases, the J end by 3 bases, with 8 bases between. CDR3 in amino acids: CATSSLEDYGYTF. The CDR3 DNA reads TGTGCCACCAGCAGCTTAGAGGACTATGGCTACACCTTC.

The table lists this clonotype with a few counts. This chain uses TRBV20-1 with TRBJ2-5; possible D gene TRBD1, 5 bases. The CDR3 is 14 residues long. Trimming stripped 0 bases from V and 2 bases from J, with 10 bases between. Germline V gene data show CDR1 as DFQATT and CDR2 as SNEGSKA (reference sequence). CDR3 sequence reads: CSARDPGAQETQYF. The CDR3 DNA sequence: TGCAGTGCTAGAGATCCTGGGGCGCAAGAGACCCAGTACTTC.

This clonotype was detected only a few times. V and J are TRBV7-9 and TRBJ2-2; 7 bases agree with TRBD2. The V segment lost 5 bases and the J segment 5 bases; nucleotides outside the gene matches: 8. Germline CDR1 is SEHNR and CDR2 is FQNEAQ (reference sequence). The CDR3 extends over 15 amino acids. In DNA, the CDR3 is TGTGCCAGCAGCGAATTCGGGGGGAATACCGGGGAGCTGTTTTTT. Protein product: CASSEFGGNTGELFF.

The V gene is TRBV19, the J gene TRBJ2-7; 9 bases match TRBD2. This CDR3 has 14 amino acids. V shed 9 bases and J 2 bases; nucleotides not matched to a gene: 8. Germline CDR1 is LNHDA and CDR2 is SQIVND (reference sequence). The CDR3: CASSPWTSAYEQYF. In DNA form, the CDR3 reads TGTGCCAGCAGTCCGTGGACTAGCGCCTACGAGCAGTACTTC. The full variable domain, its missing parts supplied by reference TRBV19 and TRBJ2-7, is DGGITQSPKYLFRKEGQNVTLSCEQNLNHDAMYWYRQDPGQGLRLIYYSQIVNDFQKGDIAEGYSVSREKKESFPLTVTSAQKNPTAFYLCASSPWTSAYEQYFGPGTRLTVT.

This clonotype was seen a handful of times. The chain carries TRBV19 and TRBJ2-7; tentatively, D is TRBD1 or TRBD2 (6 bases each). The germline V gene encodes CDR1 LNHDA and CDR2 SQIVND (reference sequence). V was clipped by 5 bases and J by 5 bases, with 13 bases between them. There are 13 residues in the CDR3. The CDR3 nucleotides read TGTGCCAGTAGTGCCGGGGGCTTCGACGAGCAGTACTTC. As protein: CASSAGGFDEQYF.

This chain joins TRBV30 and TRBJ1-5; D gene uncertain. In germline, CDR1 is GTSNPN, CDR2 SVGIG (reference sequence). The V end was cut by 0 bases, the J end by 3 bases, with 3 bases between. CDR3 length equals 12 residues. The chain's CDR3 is CAWSVANQPQHF. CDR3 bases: TGTGCCTGGAGTGTTGCCAATCAGCCCCAGCATTTT.

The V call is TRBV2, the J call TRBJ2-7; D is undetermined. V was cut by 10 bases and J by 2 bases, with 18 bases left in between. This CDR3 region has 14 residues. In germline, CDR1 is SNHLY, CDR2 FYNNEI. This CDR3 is CAITPGRSPYEQYF. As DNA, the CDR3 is TGTGCCATCACGCCCGGCAGGAGCCCCTACGAGCAGTACTTC.

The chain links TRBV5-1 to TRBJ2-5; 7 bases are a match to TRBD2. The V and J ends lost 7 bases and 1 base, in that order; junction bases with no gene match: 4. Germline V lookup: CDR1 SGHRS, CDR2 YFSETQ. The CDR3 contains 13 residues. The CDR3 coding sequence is TGCGCCAGCTGGAGCGGGGTCCAAGAGACCCAGTACTTC. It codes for CASWSGVQETQYF.

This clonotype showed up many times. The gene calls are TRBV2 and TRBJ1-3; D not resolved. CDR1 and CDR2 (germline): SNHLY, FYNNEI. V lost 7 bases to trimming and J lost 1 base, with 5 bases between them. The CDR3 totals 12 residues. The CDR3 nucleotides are TGTGCCAGCACCAGTTCTGGAAACACCATATATTTT. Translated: CASTSSGNTIYF.

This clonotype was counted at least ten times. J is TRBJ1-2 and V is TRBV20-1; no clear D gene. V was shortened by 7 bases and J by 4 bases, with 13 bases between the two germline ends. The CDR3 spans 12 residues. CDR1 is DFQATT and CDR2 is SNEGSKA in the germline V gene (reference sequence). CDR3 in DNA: TGCAGTGGTGCGGAAGCTACCTATGGCTACACCTTC. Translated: CSGAEATYGYTF.

CDR3 nucleotide sequence: TGTGCCAGTAGCGAACCCACAGAAGGGGGGGAGCTGTTTTTT. Amino acid sequence: CASSEPTEGGELFF. V and J are TRBV19 and TRBJ2-2; D not certain. The CDR3 is 14 amino acids. Germline assignment: CDR1 LNHDA and CDR2 SQIVND (reference sequence). V was clipped by 6 bases and J by 8 bases, with 16 bases between them.

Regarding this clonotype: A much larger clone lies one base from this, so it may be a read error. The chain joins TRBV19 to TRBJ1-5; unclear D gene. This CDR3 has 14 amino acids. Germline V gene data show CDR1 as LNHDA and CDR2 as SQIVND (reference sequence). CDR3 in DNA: TGTGCCTGTAGTATGGTCGGGTTGGATCAGCCCCAGCATTTT. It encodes CACSMVGLDQPQHF.

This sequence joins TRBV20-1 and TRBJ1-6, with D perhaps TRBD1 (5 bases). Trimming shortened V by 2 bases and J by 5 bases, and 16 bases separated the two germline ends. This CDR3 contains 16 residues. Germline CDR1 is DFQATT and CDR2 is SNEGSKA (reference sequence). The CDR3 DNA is TGCAGTGCTAGACCCCAGGGTAATAGGGATAATTCACCCCTCCACTTT. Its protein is CSARPQGNRDNSPLHF.

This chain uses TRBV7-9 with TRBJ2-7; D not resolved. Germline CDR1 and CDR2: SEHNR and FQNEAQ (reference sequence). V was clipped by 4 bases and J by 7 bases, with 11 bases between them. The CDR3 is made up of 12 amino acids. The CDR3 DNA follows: TGTGCCAGCAGCTCCCCCATAGGGGAGCAGTACTTC. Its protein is CASSSPIGEQYF. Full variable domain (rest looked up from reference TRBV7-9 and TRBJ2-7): DTGVSQNPRHKITKRGQNVTFRCDPISEHNRLYWYRQTLGQGPEFLTYFQNEAQLEKSRLLSDRFSAERPKGSFSTLEIQRTEQGDSAMYLCASSSPIGEQYFGPGTRLTVT.